The 2 T cell receptor beta chains below all came from one sample that was sequenced in a study of a mutant IDH1 vaccine in newly diagnosed glioma. Which antigens these TCRs recognize remains unknown. Only in-frame clones appear in the TCRdb table, and some are missing; sequencing was by immunoSEQ multiplex PCR. The sample yields 20,000 to 25,000 clones, 70% to 80% seen once. Time point denoted: week 11, during vaccination. The study gave 300 ug of mutant IDH1 20-mer peptide per vaccine dose, with topical imiquimod. The sequences come from PBMCs, collected from a glioma patient whose treatment included an IDH1 peptide vaccine. The receptors here all came from a man between 35 and 55 years old with glioma.

V usage is TRBV19 and J usage is TRBJ1-3; D ambiguous. Germline assignment: CDR1 LNHDA and CDR2 SQIVND (reference sequence). Deletions cut 3 bases from V and 0 bases from J, with 9 bases between. CDR3 length: 15 residues. In DNA form, the CDR3 reads TGTGCCAGTAGTATTAGTGCCCTCTCTGGAAACACCATATATTTT. Translating gives CASSISALSGNTIYF.

The J gene is TRBJ1-1, the V gene TRBV14; D unclear. There are 17 residues in the CDR3. CDR1 SGHDN and CDR2 FVKESK come from the germline V gene. The V end lost 4 bases, the J end lost 4 bases, and 22 bases lay between the germline ends. The CDR3 DNA reads TGTGCCAGCAGCCCAAAAGGTCAGGTACGAGCCTTCACTGAAGCTTTCTTT. This translates into CASSPKGQVRAFTEAFF.